These 11 T cell receptor beta chains came from one sample sequenced in a study of shared clonotypes between healthy human individuals. Libraries were prepared by immunoSEQ multiplex PCR; TCRdb keeps only in-frame clonotypes and omits some of them. This table holds over a million clones, 98% found once. The sample comprised naive CD4+ T cells sorted from blood. Stated subset: CD45RA+ positively selected. These receptors were obtained from a man aged 30-40 years in good health.

This clone was seen just once. This rearrangement joins TRBV9 to TRBJ2-3; no clear D. Per the germline V gene, CDR1 is SGDLS and CDR2 is YYNGEE. CDR3 length: 16 amino acids. V dropped 2 bases and J dropped 0 bases, with 13 bases sitting between them. In DNA form, the CDR3 reads TGTGCCAGCAGCGTGTCAACAAGAGTAAGCACAGATACGCAGTATTTT. Translated, it gives CASSVSTRVSTDTQYF.

This clone appeared a single time. V and J are TRBV14 and TRBJ2-2; TRBD1 might be the D (6 bases). The CDR3 sequence is 13 residues long. Trimming took off 7 bases at V and 7 bases at J, with 13 bases between the two ends. Germline CDR1 SGHDN, CDR2 FVKESK. CDR3 loop: CASTKGGNGELFF. In nucleotides, the CDR3 is TGTGCCAGCACTAAAGGGGGAAACGGGGAGCTGTTTTTT.

V and J are TRBV5-1 and TRBJ2-7; D remains unclear. Germline-derived CDR1 and CDR2 are SGHRS and YFSETQ. Between the trimmed V and J ends, which lost 1 base and 6 bases, there was a span of 14 bases. CDR3 length: 14 amino acids. CDR3 DNA sequence: TGCGCCAGCAGCTTGAACCTGCTCCTGGGCGAGCAGTACTTC. Residues: CASSLNLLLGEQYF.

The chain uses TRBV5-4 and TRBJ1-1; 8 nucleotides line up with TRBD1. Germline V gives CDR1 SGHNT, CDR2 YYREEE (reference sequence). J was trimmed by 5 bases and V by 6 bases; bases with no gene match: 9. The CDR3 is made up of 14 amino acids. Here the CDR3 reads CASNSAGGATEAFF. The CDR3 region has the DNA TGTGCCAGCAATAGTGCAGGGGGCGCAACTGAAGCTTTCTTT.

This chain uses TRBV19 with TRBJ1-1; unclear D gene. V was cut by 7 bases and J by 5 bases, with 14 bases left in between. Germline V CDR1 and CDR2: LNHDA, SQIVND (reference sequence). The CDR3 loop spans 13 amino acids. The CDR3 DNA reads TGTGCCAGTACTTCCGTTGGTTTTACTGAAGCTTTCTTT. As protein: CASTSVGFTEAFF.

This clone appeared once. This sequence joins TRBV29-1 and TRBJ1-2; 9 nucleotides align to TRBD1. CDR1 is SQVTM, CDR2 ANQGSEA, per germline. The V and J ends lost 4 bases and 2 bases, in that order; junction bases with no gene match: 5. The CDR3 is made up of 14 amino acids. The CDR3 loop reads CSVGLGQGNYGYTF. Here the CDR3 DNA reads TGCAGCGTTGGGTTGGGACAGGGAAACTATGGCTACACCTTC.

V and J are TRBV19 and TRBJ2-7; D remains unclear. The CDR3 loop spans 14 amino acids. The V gene's germline CDR1 is LNHDA and CDR2 SQIVND (reference sequence). Deletions cut 4 bases from V and 3 bases from J, with 13 bases between. CDR3 in amino acids: CASSNPGLVYEQYF. CDR3 bases: TGTGCCAGTAGTAATCCAGGCCTGGTCTACGAGCAGTACTTC.

The rearrangement uses TRBV27 and TRBJ2-2; 7 bases are shared with TRBD1. The CDR3 runs 16 residues. The germline V gene encodes CDR1 MNHEY and CDR2 SMNVEV (reference sequence). With V trimmed by 7 bases and J by 4 bases, 12 bases remained unmatched. The CDR3 DNA is TGTGCCAGCACCTCGGGAATGGACAGGCCCACCGGGGAGCTGTTTTTT. This encodes CASTSGMDRPTGELFF.

The chain carries TRBV10-3 and TRBJ2-2; D is unclear. CDR1 and CDR2 (germline): ENHRY, SYGVKD. The CDR3 has 13 residues. V lost 5 bases and J lost 5, with 9 bases in between. The CDR3 DNA is TGTGCCATCAGTCCCGCCTCTACCGGGGAGCTGTTTTTT. Amino acids: CAISPASTGELFF.

The chain uses TRBV9 and TRBJ2-1; 14 positions match TRBD2. The V gene end was trimmed by 3 bases and the J gene end by 7 bases; junction bases not matched to a gene: 6. This CDR3 has 16 residues. In germline, CDR1 is SGDLS, CDR2 YYNGEE. In DNA form, the CDR3 reads TGTGCCAGCAGCGCCCTGGGACTAGCGGGAGCTAATGAGCAGTTCTTC. As protein: CASSALGLAGANEQFF.

This chain uses TRBV5-1 with TRBJ2-7; 12 positions agree with TRBD2. The V segment lost 0 bases and the J segment 2 bases; nucleotides outside the gene matches: 3. This CDR3 contains 16 residues. Germline V CDR1 and CDR2: SGHRS, YFSETQ. DNA of the CDR3: TGCGCCAGCAGCTTGGGGACTAGCGGGATGGCCTACGAGCAGTACTTC. Translated, it gives CASSLGTSGMAYEQYF.